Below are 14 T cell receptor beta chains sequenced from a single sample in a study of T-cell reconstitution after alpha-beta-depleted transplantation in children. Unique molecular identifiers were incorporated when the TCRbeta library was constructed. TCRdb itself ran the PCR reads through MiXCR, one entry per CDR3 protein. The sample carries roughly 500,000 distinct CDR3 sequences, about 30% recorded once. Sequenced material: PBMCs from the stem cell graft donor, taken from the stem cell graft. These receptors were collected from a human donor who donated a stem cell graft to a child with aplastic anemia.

For the CDR3, the DNA is TGTGCCAGCAGCTCGACAGGGTCGGGTCAGCCCCAGCATTTT. This encodes CASSSTGSGQPQHF. The genes are TRBV7-9 and TRBJ1-5, with 7 bases matching TRBD1. The V and J ends lost 4 bases and 6 bases, in that order; junction bases with no gene match: 6. The CDR3 consists of 14 residues. Germline-derived CDR1 and CDR2 are SEHNR and FQNEAQ (reference sequence).

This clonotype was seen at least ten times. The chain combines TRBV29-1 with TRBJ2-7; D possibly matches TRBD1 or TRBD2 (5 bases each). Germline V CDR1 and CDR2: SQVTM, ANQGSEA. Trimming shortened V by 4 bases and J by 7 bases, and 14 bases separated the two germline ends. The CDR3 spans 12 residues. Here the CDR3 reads CSVVGVGKEQYF. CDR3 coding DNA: TGCAGCGTTGTGGGGGTGGGAAAGGAGCAGTACTTC.

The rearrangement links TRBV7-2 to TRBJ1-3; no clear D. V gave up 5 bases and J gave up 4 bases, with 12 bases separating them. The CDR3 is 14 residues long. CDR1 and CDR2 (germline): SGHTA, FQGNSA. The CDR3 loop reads CASSGDFQGNTIYF. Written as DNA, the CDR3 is TGTGCCAGCAGCGGAGATTTTCAGGGAAACACCATATATTTT.

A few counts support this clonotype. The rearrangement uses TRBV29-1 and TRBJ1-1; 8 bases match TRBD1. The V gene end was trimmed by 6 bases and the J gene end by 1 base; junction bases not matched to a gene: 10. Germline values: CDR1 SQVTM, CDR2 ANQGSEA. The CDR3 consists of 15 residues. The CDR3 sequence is CSVPPRQGSNTEAFF. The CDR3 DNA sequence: TGCAGCGTCCCTCCAAGACAGGGGTCGAACACTGAAGCTTTCTTT.

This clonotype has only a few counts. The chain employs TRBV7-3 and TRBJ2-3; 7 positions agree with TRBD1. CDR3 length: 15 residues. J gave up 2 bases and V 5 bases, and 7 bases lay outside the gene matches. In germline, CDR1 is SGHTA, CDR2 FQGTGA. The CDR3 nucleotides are TGTGCCAGCAGCGTCCGGGACAGCGACACAGATACGCAGTATTTT. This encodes CASSVRDSDTDTQYF.

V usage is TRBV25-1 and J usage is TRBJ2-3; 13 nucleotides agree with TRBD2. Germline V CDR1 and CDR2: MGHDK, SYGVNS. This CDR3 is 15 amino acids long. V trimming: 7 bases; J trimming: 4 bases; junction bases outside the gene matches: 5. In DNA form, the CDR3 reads TGTGCCAGCATCGGGACTAGCGGGATTGCAGATACGCAGTATTTT. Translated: CASIGTSGIADTQYF.

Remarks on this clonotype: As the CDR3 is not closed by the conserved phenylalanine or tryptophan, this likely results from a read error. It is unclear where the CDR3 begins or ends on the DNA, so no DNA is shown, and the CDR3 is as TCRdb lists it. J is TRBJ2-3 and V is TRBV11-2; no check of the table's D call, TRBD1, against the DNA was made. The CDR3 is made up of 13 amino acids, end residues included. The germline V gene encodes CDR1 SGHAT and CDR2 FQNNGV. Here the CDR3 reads CASSEPPRAVRSI.

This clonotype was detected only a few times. The CDR3 spells CSASGRGSAGELFF. As DNA, the CDR3 is TGCAGTGCTAGCGGGAGAGGATCCGCCGGGGAGCTGTTTTTT. This chain links TRBV20-1 with TRBJ2-2; TRBD2 might be the D (6 bases). The germline CDR1 and CDR2 sequences are DFQATT and SNEGSKA (reference sequence). The CDR3 spans 14 residues. Trimming took off 3 bases at V and 6 bases at J, with 14 bases between the two ends.

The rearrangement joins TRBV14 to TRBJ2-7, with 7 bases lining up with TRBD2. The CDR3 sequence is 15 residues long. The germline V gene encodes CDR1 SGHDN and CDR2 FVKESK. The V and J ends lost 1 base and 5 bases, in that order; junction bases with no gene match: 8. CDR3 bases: TGTGCCAGCAGCCAAGTTAGCGCGGGAGCCCACGAGCAGTACTTC. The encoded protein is CASSQVSAGAHEQYF. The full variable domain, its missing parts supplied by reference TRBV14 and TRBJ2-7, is EAGVTQFPSHSVIEKGQTVTLRCDPISGHDNLYWYRRVMGKEIKFLLHFVKESKQDESGMPNNRFLAERTGGTYSTLKVQPAELEDSGVYFCASSQVSAGAHEQYFGPGTRLTVT.

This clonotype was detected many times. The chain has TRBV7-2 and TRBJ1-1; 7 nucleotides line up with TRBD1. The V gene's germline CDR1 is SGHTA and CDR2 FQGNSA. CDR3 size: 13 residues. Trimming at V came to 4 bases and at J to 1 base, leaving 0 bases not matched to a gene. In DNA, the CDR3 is TGTGCCAGCAGCTGGGACAGGAACACTGAAGCTTTCTTT. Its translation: CASSWDRNTEAFF.

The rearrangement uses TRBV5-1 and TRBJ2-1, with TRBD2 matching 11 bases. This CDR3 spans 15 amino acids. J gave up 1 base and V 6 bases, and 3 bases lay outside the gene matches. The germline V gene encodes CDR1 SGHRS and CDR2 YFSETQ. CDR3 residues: CASIRLAGSYNEQFF. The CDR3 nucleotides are TGCGCCAGCATCAGACTAGCGGGATCCTACAATGAGCAGTTCTTC.

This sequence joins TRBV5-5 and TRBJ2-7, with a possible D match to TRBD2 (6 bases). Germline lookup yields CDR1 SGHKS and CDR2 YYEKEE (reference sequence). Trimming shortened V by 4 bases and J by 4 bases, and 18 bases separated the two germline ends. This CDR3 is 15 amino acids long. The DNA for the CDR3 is TGTGCCAGCAGCCACTGGAGGGACCATCCGTACGAGCAGTACGTC. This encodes CASSHWRDHPYEQYV.

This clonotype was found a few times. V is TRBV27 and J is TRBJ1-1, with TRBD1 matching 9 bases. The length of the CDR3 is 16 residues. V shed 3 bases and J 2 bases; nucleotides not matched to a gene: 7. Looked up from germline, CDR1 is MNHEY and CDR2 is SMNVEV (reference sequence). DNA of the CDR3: TGTGCCAGCAGTTTCTACAAACAGGGGGCAAACACTGAAGCTTTCTTT. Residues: CASSFYKQGANTEAFF.

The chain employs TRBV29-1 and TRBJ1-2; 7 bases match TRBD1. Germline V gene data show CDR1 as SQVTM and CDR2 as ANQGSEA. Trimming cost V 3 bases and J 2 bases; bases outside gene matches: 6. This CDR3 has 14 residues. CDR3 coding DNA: TGCAGCGTTGATTCGGGGACAGCCAACTATGGCTACACCTTC. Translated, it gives CSVDSGTANYGYTF.